The clone carrying this T cell receptor (beta chain) has only a few counts. Its antigen is not known. Trimming took 3 bases from V and 6 from J, leaving 12 bases between them. The CDR3 runs to 15 residues. Germline values: CDR1 SNHLY, CDR2 FYNNEI. This specimen belongs to a study of a mutant IDH1 vaccine in newly diagnosed glioma. Study-wide background: Beginning 4-6 weeks after radiotherapy alone, or with temozolomide cycles, vaccination took place.

As for time point: week 47, end of study. Each dose of the vaccine consisted of 300 ug of mutant IDH1 20-mer peptide, with topical imiquimod. The table came from immunoSEQ multiplex PCR; TCRdb's copy has only in-frame clones and leaves some out. The sample lists fewer than 55,000 clones; around 60% were seen once. Sample: peripheral blood mononuclear cells (PBMCs), taken from a glioma patient whose treatment included an IDH1 peptide vaccine. The chain recombines TRBV2 with TRBJ1-6; tentative D call: TRBD1 (5 bases). This sequence originates from a man in his forties or fifties with glioma. Some clones in this sample may be carry-over from other donors' samples. CDR3 sequence (DNA): TGTGCCAGCAGTGATCCGGGGCAGTCTAATTCACCCCTCCACTTT. It codes for CASSDPGQSNSPLHF.